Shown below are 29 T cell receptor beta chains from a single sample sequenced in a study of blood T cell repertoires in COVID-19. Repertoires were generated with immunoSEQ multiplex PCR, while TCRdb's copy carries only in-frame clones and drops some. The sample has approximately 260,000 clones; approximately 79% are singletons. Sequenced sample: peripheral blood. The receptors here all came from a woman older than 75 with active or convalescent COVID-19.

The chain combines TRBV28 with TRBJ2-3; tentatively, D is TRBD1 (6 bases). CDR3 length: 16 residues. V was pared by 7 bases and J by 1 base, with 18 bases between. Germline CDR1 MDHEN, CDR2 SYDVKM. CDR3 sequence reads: CASIPPAGEGTDTQYF. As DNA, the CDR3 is TGTGCCAGCATCCCACCCGCAGGGGAAGGCACAGATACGCAGTATTTT.

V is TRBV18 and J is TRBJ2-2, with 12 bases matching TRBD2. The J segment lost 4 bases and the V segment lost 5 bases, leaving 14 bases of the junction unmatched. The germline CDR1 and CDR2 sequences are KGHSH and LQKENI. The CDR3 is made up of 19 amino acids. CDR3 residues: CASSRTALRLAGVTGELFF. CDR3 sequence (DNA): TGTGCCAGCTCAAGAACAGCACTTAGACTAGCGGGAGTCACCGGGGAGCTGTTTTTT.

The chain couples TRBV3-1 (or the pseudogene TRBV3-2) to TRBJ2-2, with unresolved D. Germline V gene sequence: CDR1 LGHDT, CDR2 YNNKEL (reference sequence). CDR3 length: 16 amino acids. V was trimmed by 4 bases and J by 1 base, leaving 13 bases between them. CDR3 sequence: CASSRRVSLNTGELFF. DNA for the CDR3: TGTGCCAGCAGCCGACGGGTCTCCCTGAACACCGGGGAGCTGTTTTTT.

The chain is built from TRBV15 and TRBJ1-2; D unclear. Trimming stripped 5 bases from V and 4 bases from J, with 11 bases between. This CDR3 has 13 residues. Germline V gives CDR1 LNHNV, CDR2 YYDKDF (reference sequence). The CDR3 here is CATSVRSIYGYTF. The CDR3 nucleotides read TGTGCCACCAGCGTACGGTCCATCTATGGCTACACCTTC.

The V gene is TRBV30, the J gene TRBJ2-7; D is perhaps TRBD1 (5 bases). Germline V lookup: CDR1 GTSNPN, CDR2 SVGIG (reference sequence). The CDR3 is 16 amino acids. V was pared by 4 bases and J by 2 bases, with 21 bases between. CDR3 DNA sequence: TGTGCCTGGACCCTTCCCCTGGGGCAAAAACCCTACGAGCAGTACTTC. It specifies CAWTLPLGQKPYEQYF.

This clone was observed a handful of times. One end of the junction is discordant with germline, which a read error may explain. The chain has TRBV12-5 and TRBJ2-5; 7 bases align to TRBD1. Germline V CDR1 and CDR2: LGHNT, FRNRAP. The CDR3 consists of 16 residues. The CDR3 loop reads CASGIFGTATQETQYF. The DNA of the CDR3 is TGTGCCAGTGGAATTTTCGGGACAGCTACTCAAGAGACCCAGTACTTC. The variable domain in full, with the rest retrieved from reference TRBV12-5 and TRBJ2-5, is DARVTQTPRHKVTEMGQEVTMRCQPILGHNTVFWYRQTMMQGLELLAYFRNRAPLDDSGMPKDRFSAEMPDATLATLKIQPSEPRDSAVYFCASGIFGTATQETQYFGPGTRLLVL.

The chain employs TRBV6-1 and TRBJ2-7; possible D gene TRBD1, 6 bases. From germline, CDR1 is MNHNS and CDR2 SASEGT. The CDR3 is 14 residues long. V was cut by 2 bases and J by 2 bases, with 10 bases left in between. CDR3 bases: TGTGCCAGCAGTGAATTTGGGGGCACCTACGAGCAGTACTTC. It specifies CASSEFGGTYEQYF.

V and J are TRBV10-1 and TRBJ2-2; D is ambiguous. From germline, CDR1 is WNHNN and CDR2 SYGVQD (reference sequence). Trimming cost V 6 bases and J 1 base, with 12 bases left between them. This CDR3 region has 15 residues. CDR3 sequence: CASSARSGNTGELFF. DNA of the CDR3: TGCGCCAGCAGCGCCAGGTCAGGGAACACCGGGGAGCTGTTTTTT.

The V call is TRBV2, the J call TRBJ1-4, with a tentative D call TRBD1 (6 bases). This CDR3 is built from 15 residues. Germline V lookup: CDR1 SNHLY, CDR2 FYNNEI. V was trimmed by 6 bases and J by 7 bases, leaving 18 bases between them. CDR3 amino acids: CASSPSGVAVEKLFF. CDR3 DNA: TGTGCCAGCAGCCCTTCAGGGGTTGCAGTTGAAAAACTGTTTTTT. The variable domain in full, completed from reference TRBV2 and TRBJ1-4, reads EPEVTQTPSHQVTQMGQEVILRCVPISNHLYFYWYRQILGQKVEFLVSFYNNEISEKSEIFDDQFSVERPDGSNFTLKIRSTKLEDSAMYFCASSPSGVAVEKLFFGSGTQLSVL.

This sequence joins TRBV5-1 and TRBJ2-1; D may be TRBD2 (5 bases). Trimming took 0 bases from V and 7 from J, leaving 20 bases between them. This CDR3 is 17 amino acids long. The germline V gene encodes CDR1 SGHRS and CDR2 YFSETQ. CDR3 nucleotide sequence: TGCGCCAGCAGCTTGGTTCTTGGGCACAACCCGGGGAATGAGCAGTTCTTC. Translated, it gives CASSLVLGHNPGNEQFF.

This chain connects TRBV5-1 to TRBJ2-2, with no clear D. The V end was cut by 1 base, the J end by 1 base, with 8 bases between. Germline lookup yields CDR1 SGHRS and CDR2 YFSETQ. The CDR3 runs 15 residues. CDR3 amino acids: CASSLRQVNTGELFF. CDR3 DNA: TGCGCCAGCAGCTTGCGCCAGGTGAACACCGGGGAGCTGTTTTTT.

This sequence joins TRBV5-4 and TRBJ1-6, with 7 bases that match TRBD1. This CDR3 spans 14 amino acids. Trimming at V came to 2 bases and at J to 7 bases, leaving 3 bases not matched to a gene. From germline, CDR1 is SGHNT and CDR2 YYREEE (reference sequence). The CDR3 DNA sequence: TGTGCCAGCAGCTTTCTACAGGGGAATTCACCCCTCCACTTT. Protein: CASSFLQGNSPLHF. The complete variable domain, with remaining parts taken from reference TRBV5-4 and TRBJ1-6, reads ETGVTQSPTHLIKTRGQQVTLRCSSQSGHNTVSWYQQALGQGPQFIFQYYREEENGRGNFPPRFSGLQFPNYSSELNVNALELDDSALYLCASSFLQGNSPLHFGNGTRLTVT.

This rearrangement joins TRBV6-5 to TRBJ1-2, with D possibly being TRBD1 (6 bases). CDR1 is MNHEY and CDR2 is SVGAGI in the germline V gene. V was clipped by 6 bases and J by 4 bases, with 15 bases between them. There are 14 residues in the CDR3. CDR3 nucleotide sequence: TGTGCCAGCAGCCCGACAGGTTCTACCTATGGCTACACCTTC. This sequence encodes CASSPTGSTYGYTF.

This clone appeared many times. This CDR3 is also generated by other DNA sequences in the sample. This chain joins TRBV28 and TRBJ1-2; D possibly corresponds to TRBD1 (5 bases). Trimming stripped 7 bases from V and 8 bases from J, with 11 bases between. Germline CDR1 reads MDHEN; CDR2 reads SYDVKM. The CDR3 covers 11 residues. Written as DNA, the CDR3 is TGTGCCAGCACCCTGGGGGGAGGCTACACCTTC. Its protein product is CASTLGGGYTF.

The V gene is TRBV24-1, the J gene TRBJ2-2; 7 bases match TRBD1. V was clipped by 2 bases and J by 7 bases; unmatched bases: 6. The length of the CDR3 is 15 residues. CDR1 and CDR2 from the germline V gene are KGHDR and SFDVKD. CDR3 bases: TGTGCCACCAGTGATTCCGACAGGGCCTACGGGGAGCTGTTTTTT. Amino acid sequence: CATSDSDRAYGELFF.

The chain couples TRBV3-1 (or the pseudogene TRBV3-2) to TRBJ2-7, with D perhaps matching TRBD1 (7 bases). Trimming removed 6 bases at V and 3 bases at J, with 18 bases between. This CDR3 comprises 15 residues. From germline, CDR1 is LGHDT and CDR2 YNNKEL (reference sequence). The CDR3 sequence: CASSFPGGPIYEQYF. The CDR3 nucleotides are TGTGCCAGCAGTTTCCCAGGGGGGCCGATCTACGAGCAGTACTTC.

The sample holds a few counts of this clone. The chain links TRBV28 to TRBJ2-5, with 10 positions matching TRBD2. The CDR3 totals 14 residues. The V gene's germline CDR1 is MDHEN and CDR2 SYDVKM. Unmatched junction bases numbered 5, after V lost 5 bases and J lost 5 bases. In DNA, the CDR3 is TGTGCCAGCAGTCCTAGCGGGAGCGGTGAGACCCAGTACTTC. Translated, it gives CASSPSGSGETQYF.

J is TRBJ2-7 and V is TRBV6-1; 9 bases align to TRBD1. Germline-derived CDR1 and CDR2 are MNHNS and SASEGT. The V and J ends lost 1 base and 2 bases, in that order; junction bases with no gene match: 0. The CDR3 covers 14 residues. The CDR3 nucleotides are TGTGCCAGCAGTGAAGGGACAGGGGCCTACGAGCAGTACTTC. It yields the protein CASSEGTGAYEQYF.

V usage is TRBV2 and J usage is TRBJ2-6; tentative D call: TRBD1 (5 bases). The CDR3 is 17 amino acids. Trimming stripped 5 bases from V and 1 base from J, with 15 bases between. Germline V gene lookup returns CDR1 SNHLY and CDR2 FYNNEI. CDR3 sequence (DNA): TGTGCCAGCAGTTCGGCAGGGTTAATTTCTGGGGCCAACGTCCTGACTTTC. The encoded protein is CASSSAGLISGANVLTF.

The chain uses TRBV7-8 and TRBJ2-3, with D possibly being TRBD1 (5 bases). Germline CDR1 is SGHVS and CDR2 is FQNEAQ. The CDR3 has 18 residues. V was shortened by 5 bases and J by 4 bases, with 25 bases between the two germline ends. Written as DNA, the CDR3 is TGTGCCAGCAGCCAGCACCCCTTTGGGGTCCTCAGGGCAGATACGCAGTATTTT. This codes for CASSQHPFGVLRADTQYF.

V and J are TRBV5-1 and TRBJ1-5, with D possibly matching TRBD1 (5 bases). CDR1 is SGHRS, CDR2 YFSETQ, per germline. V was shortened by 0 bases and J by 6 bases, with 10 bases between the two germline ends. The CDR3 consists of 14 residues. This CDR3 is CASSLVGGSQPQHF. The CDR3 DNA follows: TGCGCCAGCAGCTTGGTGGGGGGTTCTCAGCCCCAGCATTTT.

The chain's CDR3 is CASSPIEGRQPQHF. CDR3 nucleotides: TGTGCCAGCAGCCCCATCGAGGGAAGACAGCCCCAGCATTTT. The chain uses TRBV28 and TRBJ1-5; D is unclear. V lost 6 bases, J lost 7 bases, and 16 bases lay in between. CDR1 is MDHEN, CDR2 SYDVKM, per germline. The CDR3 runs 14 residues.

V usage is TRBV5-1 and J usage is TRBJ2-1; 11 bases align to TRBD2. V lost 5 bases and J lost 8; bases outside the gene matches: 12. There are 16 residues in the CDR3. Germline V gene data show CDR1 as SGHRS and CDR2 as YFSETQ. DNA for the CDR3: TGCGCCAGCAGACGACACCCTAGCGGGGGGAGGGATGAGCAGTTCTTC. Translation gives CASRRHPSGGRDEQFF.

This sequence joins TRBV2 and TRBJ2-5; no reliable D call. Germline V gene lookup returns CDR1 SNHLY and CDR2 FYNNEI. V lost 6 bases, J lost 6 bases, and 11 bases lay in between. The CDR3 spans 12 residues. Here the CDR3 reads CASRRALKTQYF. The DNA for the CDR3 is TGTGCCAGCAGGAGAGCATTGAAGACCCAGTACTTC.

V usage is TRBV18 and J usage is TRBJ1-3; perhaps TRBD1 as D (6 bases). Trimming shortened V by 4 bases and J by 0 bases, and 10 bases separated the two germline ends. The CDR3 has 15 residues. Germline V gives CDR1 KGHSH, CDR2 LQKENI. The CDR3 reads CASSRSGDSGNTIYF. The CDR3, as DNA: TGTGCCAGCTCACGCTCAGGGGACTCTGGAAACACCATATATTTT.

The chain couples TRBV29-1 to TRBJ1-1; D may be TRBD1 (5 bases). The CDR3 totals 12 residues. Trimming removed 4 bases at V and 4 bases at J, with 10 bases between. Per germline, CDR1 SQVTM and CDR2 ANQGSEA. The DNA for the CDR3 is TGCAGCGTTGGTGCAGGGATCACTGAAGCTTTCTTT. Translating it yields CSVGAGITEAFF.

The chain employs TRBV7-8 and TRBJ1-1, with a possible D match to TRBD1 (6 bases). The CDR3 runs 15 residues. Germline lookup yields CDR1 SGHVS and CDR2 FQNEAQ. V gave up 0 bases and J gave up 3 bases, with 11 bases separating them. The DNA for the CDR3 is TGTGCCAGCAGCTTAGCAGGGGGTTTGGACACTGAAGCTTTCTTT. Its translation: CASSLAGGLDTEAFF.

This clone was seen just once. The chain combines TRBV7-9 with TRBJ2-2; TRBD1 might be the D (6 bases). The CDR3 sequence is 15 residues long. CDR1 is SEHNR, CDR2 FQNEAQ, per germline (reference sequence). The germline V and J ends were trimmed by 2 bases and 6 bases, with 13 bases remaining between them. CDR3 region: CASSLRGRGAGELFF. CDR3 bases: TGTGCCAGCAGCTTAAGGGGCAGGGGCGCCGGGGAGCTGTTTTTT. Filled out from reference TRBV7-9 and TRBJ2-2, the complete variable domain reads DTGVSQNPRHKITKRGQNVTFRCDPISEHNRLYWYRQTLGQGPEFLTYFQNEAQLEKSRLLSDRFSAERPKGSFSTLEIQRTEQGDSAMYLCASSLRGRGAGELFFGEGSRLTVL.

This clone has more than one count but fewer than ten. DNA of the CDR3: TGTGCCAGCAGTGATAGGACAGGGTTCTACGAGCAGTACTTC. Protein product: CASSDRTGFYEQYF. The chain uses TRBV2 and TRBJ2-7; 8 nucleotides agree with TRBD1. The CDR3 is 14 amino acids. Germline-derived CDR1 and CDR2 are SNHLY and FYNNEI. V lost 3 bases to trimming and J lost 3 bases; unmatched junction nucleotides: 4. Based on the CDR3 plus reference TRBV2 and TRBJ2-7, the full variable domain is EPEVTQTPSHQVTQMGQEVILRCVPISNHLYFYWYRQILGQKVEFLVSFYNNEISEKSEIFDDQFSVERPDGSNFTLKIRSTKLEDSAMYFCASSDRTGFYEQYFGPGTRLTVT.